This record looks at one T cell receptor beta chain sequence and its context. Using immunoSEQ multiplex PCR, the repertoire was profiled, and TCRdb retains in-frame clones only, with some absent. The data hold approximately 82,000 clones, with roughly 93% observed a single time. This sample was included in a study of control samples from healthy donors and cancer patients. Between the trimmed V and J ends, which lost 6 bases and 0 bases, there was a span of 8 bases. Germline CDR1 is SNHLY and CDR2 is FYNNEI. The CDR3 contains 13 residues. Sequencing input: PBMCs. The rearrangement joins TRBV2 to TRBJ2-5; D is undetermined. The receptor comes from a woman in her thirties or forties with lung cancer. The CDR3 DNA is TGTGCCAGCAGGGCTGGAAACCAAGAGACCCAGTACTTC. This codes for CASRAGNQETQYF. Variable domain in full (rest from reference TRBV2 and TRBJ2-5): EPEVTQTPSHQVTQMGQEVILRCVPISNHLYFYWYRQILGQKVEFLVSFYNNEISEKSEIFDDQFSVERPDGSNFTLKIRSTKLEDSAMYFCASRAGNQETQYFGPGTRLLVL.